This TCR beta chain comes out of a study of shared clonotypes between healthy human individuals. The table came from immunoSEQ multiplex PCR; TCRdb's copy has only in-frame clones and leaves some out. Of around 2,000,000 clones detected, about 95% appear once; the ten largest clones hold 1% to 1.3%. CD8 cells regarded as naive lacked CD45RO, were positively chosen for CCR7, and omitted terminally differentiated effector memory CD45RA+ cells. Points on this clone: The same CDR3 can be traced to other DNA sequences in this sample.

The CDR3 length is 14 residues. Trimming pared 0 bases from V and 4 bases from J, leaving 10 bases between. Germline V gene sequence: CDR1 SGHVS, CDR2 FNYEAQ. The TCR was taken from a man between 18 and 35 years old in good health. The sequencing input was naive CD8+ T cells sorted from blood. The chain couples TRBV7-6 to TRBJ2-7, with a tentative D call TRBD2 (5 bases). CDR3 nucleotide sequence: TGTGCCAGCAGCTTAGCAGGGAGCGGTTACGAGCAGTACTTC. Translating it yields CASSLAGSGYEQYF.